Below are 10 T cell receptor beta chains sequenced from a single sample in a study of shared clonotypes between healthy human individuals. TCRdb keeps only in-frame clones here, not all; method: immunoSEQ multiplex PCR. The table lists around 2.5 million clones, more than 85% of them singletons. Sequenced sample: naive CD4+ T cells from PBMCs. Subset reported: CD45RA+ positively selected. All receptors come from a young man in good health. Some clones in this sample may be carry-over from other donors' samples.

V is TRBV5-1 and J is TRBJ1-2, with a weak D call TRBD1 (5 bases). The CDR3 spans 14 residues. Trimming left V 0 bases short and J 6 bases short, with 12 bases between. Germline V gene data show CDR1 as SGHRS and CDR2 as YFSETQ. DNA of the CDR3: TGCGCCAGCAGCTTGGCGGGGGGAGATAATGGCTACACCTTC. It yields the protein CASSLAGGDNGYTF. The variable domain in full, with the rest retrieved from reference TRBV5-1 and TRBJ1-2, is KAGVTQTPRYLIKTRGQQVTLSCSPISGHRSVSWYQQTPGQGLQFLFEYFSETQRNKGNFPGRFSGRQFSNSRSEMNVSTLELGDSALYLCASSLAGGDNGYTFGSGTRLTVV.

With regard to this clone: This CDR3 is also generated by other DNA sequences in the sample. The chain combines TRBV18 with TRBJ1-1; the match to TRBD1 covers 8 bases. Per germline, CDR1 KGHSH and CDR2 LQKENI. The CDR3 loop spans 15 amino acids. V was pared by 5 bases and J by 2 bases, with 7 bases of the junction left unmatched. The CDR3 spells CASSIGQGGNTEAFF. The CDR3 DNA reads TGTGCCAGCTCAATTGGACAGGGAGGCAACACTGAAGCTTTCTTT.

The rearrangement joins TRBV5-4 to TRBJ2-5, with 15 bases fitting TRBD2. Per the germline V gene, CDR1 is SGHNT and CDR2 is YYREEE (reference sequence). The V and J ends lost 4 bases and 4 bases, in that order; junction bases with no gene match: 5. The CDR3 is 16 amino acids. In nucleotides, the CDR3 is TGTGCCAGCAGCCCGGGACTAGCGGGAGGTGGAGAGACCCAGTACTTC. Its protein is CASSPGLAGGGETQYF.

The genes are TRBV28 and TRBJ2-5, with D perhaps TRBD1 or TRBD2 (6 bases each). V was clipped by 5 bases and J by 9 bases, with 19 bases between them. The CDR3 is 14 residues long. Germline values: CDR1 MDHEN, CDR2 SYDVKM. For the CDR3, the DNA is TGTGCCAGCAGTGCCGTCAGGCAAGGGGGGCCCCAGTACTTC. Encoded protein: CASSAVRQGGPQYF.

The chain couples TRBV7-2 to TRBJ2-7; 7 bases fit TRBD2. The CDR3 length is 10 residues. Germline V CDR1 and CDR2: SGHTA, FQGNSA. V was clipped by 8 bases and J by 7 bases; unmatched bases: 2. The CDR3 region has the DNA TGTGCCAGCGGGGAGGGGGAGCAGTACTTC. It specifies CASGEGEQYF.

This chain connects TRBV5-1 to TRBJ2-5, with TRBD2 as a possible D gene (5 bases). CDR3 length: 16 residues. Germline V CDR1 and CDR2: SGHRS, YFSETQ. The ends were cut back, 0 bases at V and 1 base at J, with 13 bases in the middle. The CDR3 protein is CASSLVGGRFQETQYF. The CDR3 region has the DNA TGCGCCAGCAGCTTGGTAGGCGGGCGATTCCAAGAGACCCAGTACTTC.

In nucleotides, the CDR3 is TGTGCCAGCAGTCGGGGGGGCAGCAATCAGCCCCAGCATTTT. Translated, it gives CASSRGGSNQPQHF. This chain connects TRBV28 to TRBJ1-5; tentatively, D is TRBD1 (6 bases). Trimming took off 5 bases at V and 1 base at J, with 9 bases between the two ends. Germline V gene data show CDR1 as MDHEN and CDR2 as SYDVKM. This CDR3 is 14 amino acids long.

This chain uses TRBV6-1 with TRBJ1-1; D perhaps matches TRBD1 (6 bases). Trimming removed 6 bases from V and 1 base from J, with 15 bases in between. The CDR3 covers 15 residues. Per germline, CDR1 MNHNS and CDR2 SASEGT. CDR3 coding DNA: TGTGCCAGCAGCCCCACTTGGACAGAGAACACTGAAGCTTTCTTT. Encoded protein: CASSPTWTENTEAFF.

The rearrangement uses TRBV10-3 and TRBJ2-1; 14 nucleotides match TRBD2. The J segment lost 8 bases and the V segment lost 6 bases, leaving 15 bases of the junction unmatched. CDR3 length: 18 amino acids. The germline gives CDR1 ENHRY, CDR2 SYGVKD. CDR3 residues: CAIRASPGLAGVGYEQFF. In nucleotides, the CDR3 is TGTGCCATCAGAGCTTCACCGGGACTAGCGGGAGTAGGTTATGAGCAGTTCTTC.

The CDR3 region is CAIQGDRNQPQHF. In DNA form, the CDR3 reads TGTGCCATCCAGGGGGATCGAAATCAGCCCCAGCATTTT. The gene calls are TRBV10-3 and TRBJ1-5; 7 nucleotides match TRBD1. The CDR3 is 13 residues long. V trimming: 8 bases; J trimming: 4 bases; junction bases outside the gene matches: 5. Germline V gene lookup returns CDR1 ENHRY and CDR2 SYGVKD.